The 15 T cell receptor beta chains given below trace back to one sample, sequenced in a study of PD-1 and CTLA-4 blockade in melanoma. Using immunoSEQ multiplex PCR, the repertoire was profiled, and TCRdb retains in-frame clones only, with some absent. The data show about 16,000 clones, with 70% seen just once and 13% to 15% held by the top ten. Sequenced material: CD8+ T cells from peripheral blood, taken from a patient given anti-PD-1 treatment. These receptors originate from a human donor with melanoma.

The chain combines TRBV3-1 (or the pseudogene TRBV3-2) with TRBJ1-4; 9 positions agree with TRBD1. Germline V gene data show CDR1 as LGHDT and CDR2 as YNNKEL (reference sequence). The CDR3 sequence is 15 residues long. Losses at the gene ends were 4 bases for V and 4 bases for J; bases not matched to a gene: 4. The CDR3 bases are TGTGCCAGCAGCCCTTGGGACAGGGTTAATGAAAAACTGTTTTTT. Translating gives CASSPWDRVNEKLFF.

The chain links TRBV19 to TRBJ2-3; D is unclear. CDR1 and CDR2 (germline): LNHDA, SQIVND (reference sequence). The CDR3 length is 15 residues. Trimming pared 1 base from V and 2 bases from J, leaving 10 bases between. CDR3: CASSIGGTTTDTQYF. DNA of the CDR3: TGTGCCAGTAGTATAGGTGGAACCACCACAGATACGCAGTATTTT.

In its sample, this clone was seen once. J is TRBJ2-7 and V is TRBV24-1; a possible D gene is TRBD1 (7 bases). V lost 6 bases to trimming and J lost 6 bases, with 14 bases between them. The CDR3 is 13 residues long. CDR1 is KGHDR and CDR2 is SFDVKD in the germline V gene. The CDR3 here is CATSWGAGGEQYF. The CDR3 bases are TGTGCCACCAGTTGGGGGGCAGGGGGCGAGCAGTACTTC.

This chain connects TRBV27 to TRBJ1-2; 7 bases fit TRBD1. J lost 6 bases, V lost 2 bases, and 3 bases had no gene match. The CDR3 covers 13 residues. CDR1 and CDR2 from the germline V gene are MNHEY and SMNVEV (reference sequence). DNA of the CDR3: TGTGCCAGCAGTTTAGGAGGGGGCAATGGCTACACCTTC. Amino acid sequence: CASSLGGGNGYTF.

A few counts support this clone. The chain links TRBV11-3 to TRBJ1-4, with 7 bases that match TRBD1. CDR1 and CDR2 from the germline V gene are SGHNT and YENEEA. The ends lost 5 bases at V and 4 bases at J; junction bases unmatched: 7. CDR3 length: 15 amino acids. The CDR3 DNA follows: TGTGCCAGCAGCCCAGGGCGACAGGGTAATGAAAAACTGTTTTTT. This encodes CASSPGRQGNEKLFF.

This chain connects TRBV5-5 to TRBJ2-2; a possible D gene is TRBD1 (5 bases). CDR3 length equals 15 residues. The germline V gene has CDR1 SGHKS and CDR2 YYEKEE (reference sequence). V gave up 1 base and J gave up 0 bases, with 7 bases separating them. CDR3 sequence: CASSLSRANTGELFF. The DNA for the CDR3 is TGTGCCAGCAGCTTGAGCAGGGCGAACACCGGGGAGCTGTTTTTT.

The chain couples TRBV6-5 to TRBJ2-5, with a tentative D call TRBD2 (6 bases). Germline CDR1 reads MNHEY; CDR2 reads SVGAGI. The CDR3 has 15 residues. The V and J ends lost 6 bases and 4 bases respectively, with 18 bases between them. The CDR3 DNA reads TGTGCCAGCAGCTTATCGGGACTCGAGGGAGAGACCCAGTACTTC. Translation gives CASSLSGLEGETQYF.

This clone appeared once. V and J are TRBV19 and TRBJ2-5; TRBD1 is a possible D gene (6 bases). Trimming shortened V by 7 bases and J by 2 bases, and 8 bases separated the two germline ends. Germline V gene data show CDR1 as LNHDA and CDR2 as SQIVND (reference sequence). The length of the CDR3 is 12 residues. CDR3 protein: CASMDSQETQYF. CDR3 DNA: TGTGCCAGTATGGACAGTCAAGAGACCCAGTACTTC.

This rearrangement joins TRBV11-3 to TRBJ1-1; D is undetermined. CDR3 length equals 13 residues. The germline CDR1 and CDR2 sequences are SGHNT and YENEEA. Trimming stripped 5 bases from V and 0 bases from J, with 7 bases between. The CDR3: CASSLTLNTEAFF. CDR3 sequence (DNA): TGTGCCAGCAGCCTGACGCTGAACACTGAAGCTTTCTTT.

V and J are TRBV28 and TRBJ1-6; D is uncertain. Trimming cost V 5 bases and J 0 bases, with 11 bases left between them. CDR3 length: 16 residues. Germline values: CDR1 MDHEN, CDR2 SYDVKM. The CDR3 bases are TGTGCCAGCAGTAGAGGGCTCAACTCCTATAATTCACCCCTCCACTTT. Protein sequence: CASSRGLNSYNSPLHF.

The CDR3 spells CASSSGGVDGYTF. The CDR3 DNA sequence: TGCGCCAGCAGCTCCGGGGGGGTGGATGGCTACACCTTC. This chain uses TRBV5-1 with TRBJ1-2, with D tentatively TRBD1 (5 bases). V was cut by 3 bases and J by 6 bases, with 12 bases left in between. In germline, CDR1 is SGHRS, CDR2 YFSETQ. The CDR3 extends over 13 amino acids.

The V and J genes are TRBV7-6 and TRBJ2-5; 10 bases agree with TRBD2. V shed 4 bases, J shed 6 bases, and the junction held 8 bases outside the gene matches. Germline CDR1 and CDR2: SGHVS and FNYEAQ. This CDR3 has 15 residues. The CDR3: CASSYLAGGEKTQYF. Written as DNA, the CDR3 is TGTGCCAGCAGCTACTTAGCGGGGGGCGAGAAGACCCAGTACTTC. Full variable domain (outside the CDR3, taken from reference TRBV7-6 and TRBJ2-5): GAGVSQSPRYKVTKRGQDVALRCDPISGHVSLYWYRQALGQGPEFLTYFNYEAQQDKSGLPNDRFSAERPEGSISTLTIQRTEQRDSAMYRCASSYLAGGEKTQYFGPGTRLLVL.

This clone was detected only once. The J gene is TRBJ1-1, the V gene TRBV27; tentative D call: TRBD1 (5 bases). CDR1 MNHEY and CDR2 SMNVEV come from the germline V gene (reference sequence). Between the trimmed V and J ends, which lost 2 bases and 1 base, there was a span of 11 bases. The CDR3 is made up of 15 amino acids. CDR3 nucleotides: TGTGCCAGCAGTTTAGGCGGGGACTGGAACACTGAAGCTTTCTTT. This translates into CASSLGGDWNTEAFF.

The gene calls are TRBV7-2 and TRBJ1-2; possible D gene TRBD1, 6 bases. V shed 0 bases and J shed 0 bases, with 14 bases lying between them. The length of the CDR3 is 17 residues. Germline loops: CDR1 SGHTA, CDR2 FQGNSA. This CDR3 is CASSLALLTGANYGYTF. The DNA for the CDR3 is TGTGCCAGCAGCTTAGCCCTCTTGACAGGAGCTAACTATGGCTACACCTTC. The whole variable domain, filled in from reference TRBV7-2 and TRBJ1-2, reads GAGVSQSPSNKVTEKGKDVELRCDPISGHTALYWYRQSLGQGLEFLIYFQGNSAPDKSGLPSDRFSAERTGGSVSTLTIQRTQQEDSAVYLCASSLALLTGANYGYTFGSGTRLTVV.

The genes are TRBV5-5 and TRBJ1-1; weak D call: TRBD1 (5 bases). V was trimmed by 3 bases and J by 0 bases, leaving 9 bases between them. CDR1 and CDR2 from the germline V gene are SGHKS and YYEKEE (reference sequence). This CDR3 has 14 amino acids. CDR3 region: CASSYGGVNTEAFF. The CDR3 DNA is TGTGCCAGCAGCTACGGAGGGGTGAACACTGAAGCTTTCTTT.